These 20 T cell receptor beta chains share one sample of origin, sequenced in a study of blood T cells in healthy people across ages. A second PCR of roughly 7 to 11 cycles used a sample-barcoded 5' primer and a J-beta primer mix. TCRdb itself ran the 5' RACE reads through MiXCR, one entry per CDR3 protein. Among more than 800,000 distinct CDR3 sequences, about 30% were seen once, and the ten largest hold approximately 15%. Sequenced material: blood. These receptors all come from an elderly woman in good health.

Ten or more counts support this clonotype. The chain joins TRBV5-5 to TRBJ1-2; D uncertain. V lost 0 bases and J lost 4, with 13 bases in between. Germline CDR1 reads SGHKS; CDR2 reads YYEKEE (reference sequence). The CDR3 runs to 15 residues. The DNA for the CDR3 is TGTGCCAGCAGCTTGGACTCAGCGGAATTCTATGGCTACACCTTC. This codes for CASSLDSAEFYGYTF. The whole variable domain, remainder taken from reference TRBV5-5 and TRBJ1-2, is DAGVTQSPTHLIKTRGQQVTLRCSPISGHKSVSWYQQVLGQGPQFIFQYYEKEERGRGNFPDRFSARQFPNYSSELNVNALLLGDSALYLCASSLDSAEFYGYTFGSGTRLTVV.

This clonotype occurred many times. The rearrangement joins TRBV28 to TRBJ1-2; TRBD1 agrees at 8 bases. CDR3 length: 16 residues. V shed 6 bases and J 1 base; nucleotides not matched to a gene: 10. Germline V gene data show CDR1 as MDHEN and CDR2 as SYDVKM. In nucleotides, the CDR3 is TGTGCCAGCAGGCCCCTAGGGACAGGATTTAACTATGGCTACACCTTC. Translated, it gives CASRPLGTGFNYGYTF.

In its sample, this clonotype was seen once. V usage is TRBV5-1 and J usage is TRBJ1-2; D unresolved. The CDR3 runs 16 residues. Germline V CDR1 and CDR2: SGHRS, YFSETQ. V shed 3 bases and J shed 3 bases, with 18 bases lying between them. The CDR3 protein is CASSSGAAVTYYGYTF. DNA of the CDR3: TGCGCCAGCAGCTCCGGAGCGGCAGTTACATACTATGGCTACACCTTC.

This clonotype was recorded only once. This chain uses TRBV5-1 with TRBJ1-1; tentative D call: TRBD1 (5 bases). CDR3 length equals 14 residues. Trimming removed 4 bases at V and 5 bases at J, with 15 bases between. Germline CDR1 SGHRS, CDR2 YFSETQ. The CDR3 protein is CASSGGRGITEAFF. The CDR3 DNA reads as TGCGCCAGCAGCGGGGGACGGGGAATAACTGAAGCTTTCTTT.

As for this clonotype: Germline is not matched at one junction end, which may reflect a read error. This chain joins TRBV18 and TRBJ2-1; 8 nucleotides line up with TRBD1. The CDR3 runs 16 residues. Germline V gene lookup returns CDR1 KGHSH and CDR2 LQKENI. CDR3 bases: TGTACCAGCTCACCGCAACGACAAAACAGGGGGGATGAGCAGTTCTTC. Its protein product is CTSSPQRQNRGDEQFF.

The V call is TRBV7-9, the J call TRBJ2-7, with 8 bases that match TRBD1. The J call may be faulty, since TRBJ2-5 better matches the DNA end. Germline CDR1 and CDR2: SEHNR and FQNEAQ (reference sequence). This CDR3 region has 18 residues. CDR3 nucleotides: TGTGCCAGCAGCGGGCGGACAGGGATAAGCGGCATTCGGGAGACCCAGTACTTC. The encoded protein is CASSGRTGISGIRETQYF.

The chain couples TRBV28 to TRBJ2-3; tentative D call: TRBD1 (6 bases). CDR1 is MDHEN, CDR2 SYDVKM, per germline. The CDR3 is made up of 15 amino acids. The ends were cut back, 3 bases at V and 6 bases at J, with 16 bases in the middle. CDR3 bases: TGTGCCAGCAGTTTCCCCAGAGGGGGTCCGGATACGCAGTATTTT. This gives the protein CASSFPRGGPDTQYF.

Points on this clonotype: This may stem from a read error, because a much larger clone lies one nucleotide away. This chain joins TRBV4-2 and TRBJ1-4; 8 positions agree with TRBD1. The CDR3 sequence is 16 residues long. Germline V gives CDR1 LGHNA, CDR2 YNFKEQ. CDR3 nucleotides: TGTGCCGGCAGCCAAGGGGACAGGTGGCAGAATGAAAAACTGTTTTTT. Its translation: CAGSQGDRWQNEKLFF.

This clonotype has only a few counts. The chain couples TRBV29-1 to TRBJ2-5; TRBD1 might be the D (5 bases). The CDR3 covers 15 residues. CDR1 and CDR2 (germline): SQVTM, ANQGSEA. V gave up 6 bases and J gave up 11 bases, with 28 bases separating them. CDR3: CSVPFWGFSNNEQYF. The DNA for the CDR3 is TGCAGCGTCCCCTTCTGGGGCTTCAGCAACAATGAGCAGTACTTC.

This clonotype was seen at least ten times. V gene TRBV2 combines with J gene TRBJ1-4; D not resolved. Germline CDR1 reads SNHLY; CDR2 reads FYNNEI. The CDR3 is 14 amino acids. V was trimmed by 7 bases and J by 8 bases, leaving 17 bases between them. The CDR3 loop reads CASKAGSQREKLFF. DNA of the CDR3: TGTGCCAGCAAAGCGGGATCCCAAAGGGAAAAACTGTTTTTT.

This clonotype was seen many times. This chain links TRBV7-2 with TRBJ1-2; D gene uncertain. V was clipped by 5 bases and J by 2 bases, with 18 bases between them. In germline, CDR1 is SGHTA, CDR2 FQGNSA. The CDR3 extends over 16 amino acids. The CDR3 nucleotides are TGTGCCAGCAGCGTAGGAAGCCAGGTTCCGAACTATGGCTACACCTTC. Residues: CASSVGSQVPNYGYTF. Full variable domain (remainder filled in from reference TRBV7-2 and TRBJ1-2): GAGVSQSPSNKVTEKGKDVELRCDPISGHTALYWYRQSLGQGLEFLIYFQGNSAPDKSGLPSDRFSAERTGGSVSTLTIQRTQQEDSAVYLCASSVGSQVPNYGYTFGSGTRLTVV.

This chain links TRBV7-2 with TRBJ2-1; the match to TRBD2 covers 12 bases. Germline loops: CDR1 SGHTA, CDR2 FQGNSA. V gave up 1 base and J gave up 0 bases; unmatched junction bases: 10. The CDR3 is 20 residues long. CDR3 sequence: CASSLVGTSGSLSSYNEQFF. The DNA for the CDR3 is TGTGCCAGCAGCTTAGTCGGGACTAGCGGGTCTTTAAGCTCCTACAATGAGCAGTTCTTC.

This chain joins TRBV6-1 and TRBJ2-3, with 9 bases fitting TRBD2. This CDR3 spans 15 amino acids. The germline CDR1 and CDR2 sequences are MNHNS and SASEGT. Trimming at V came to 5 bases and at J to 4 bases, leaving 7 bases not matched to a gene. CDR3 protein: CASSRTSEGSDTQYF. The CDR3 nucleotides read TGTGCCAGCAGTCGGACTAGCGAGGGTTCAGATACGCAGTATTTT.

V is TRBV11-2 and J is TRBJ2-1; TRBD1 agrees at 7 bases. Germline loops: CDR1 SGHAT, CDR2 FQNNGV. This CDR3 is 16 amino acids long. The V segment lost 3 bases and the J segment 4 bases; nucleotides outside the gene matches: 9. This CDR3 is CASSFTLQGRYNEQFF. The CDR3 bases are TGTGCCAGCAGCTTTACCTTACAGGGGAGATACAATGAGCAGTTCTTC.

V usage is TRBV10-3 and J usage is TRBJ1-5; the match to TRBD1 covers 9 bases. Germline CDR1 is ENHRY and CDR2 is SYGVKD. The length of the CDR3 is 15 residues. V was pared by 4 bases and J by 3 bases, with 4 bases of the junction left unmatched. The CDR3 loop reads CAISVGQGYNQPQHF. In nucleotides, the CDR3 is TGTGCCATCAGTGTTGGACAGGGGTACAATCAGCCCCAGCATTTT.

Concerning this clonotype: The junction and the germline gene differ at one end; a read error may be behind it. This sequence joins TRBV7-2 and TRBJ2-1; D is possibly TRBD2 (6 bases). The CDR3 contains 16 residues. In germline, CDR1 is SGHTA, CDR2 FQGNSA. The CDR3 DNA reads as TGCGCCAGCAGCTTAATCCTCCGGGGGAGAAGGAATGAGCAGTTCTTC. Residues: CASSLILRGRRNEQFF.

The V call is TRBV6-1, the J call TRBJ1-2; no definite D call. Germline V CDR1 and CDR2: MNHNS, SASEGT. The CDR3 is made up of 14 amino acids. V lost 7 bases to trimming and J lost 1 base, with 13 bases between them. The CDR3 sequence is CASNERWGNYGYTF. The CDR3, as DNA: TGTGCCAGCAACGAAAGGTGGGGTAACTATGGCTACACCTTC.

This clonotype was seen only once. CDR3 nucleotide sequence: TGTGCCAGCAGCTTGGCCGGACCAGCAGTAAATGAGCAGTACTTC. Translated: CASSLAGPAVNEQYF. V usage is TRBV5-4 and J usage is TRBJ2-5; no clear D gene. The CDR3 consists of 15 residues. Germline CDR1 SGHNT, CDR2 YYREEE (reference sequence). The V and J ends lost 0 bases and 11 bases respectively, with 20 bases between them.

V and J are TRBV12-3 or TRBV12-4 and TRBJ2-7, with D possibly TRBD1 on 6 matching bases. Trimming left V 5 bases short and J 0 bases short, with 17 bases between. The CDR3 covers 16 residues. The CDR3 loop is CASSSPLGASSYEQYF. CDR3 coding DNA: TGTGCCAGCAGTAGCCCATTGGGGGCCAGCTCCTACGAGCAGTACTTC.

This clonotype has at least ten counts. V gene TRBV7-2 combines with J gene TRBJ1-2, with a possible D match to TRBD1 (6 bases). Per germline, CDR1 SGHTA and CDR2 FQGNSA. V lost 0 bases and J 3 bases, leaving 11 bases between the germline ends. The CDR3 sequence is 15 residues long. CDR3 coding DNA: TGTGCCAGCAGCTTAGCTAACAGGGTCTACTATGGCTACACCTTC. Amino acid sequence: CASSLANRVYYGYTF.